This TCR beta chain was obtained from a study of cytomegalovirus exposure and HLA in healthy donors (dated by TCRdb to about 2017). In terms of the full investigation: An earlier analysis of roughly 500 of the donors reported about 290 Gb of sequence data and around 120 million unique TCR beta sequences from about 200 million T cells. In a later genetic analysis, genome-wide SNP genotypes for about 55% of the roughly 700 donors were used, and that subset was treated as a discovery cohort. Using immunosequencing, the study profiled T cell repertoires from 500 to 800 subjects and related those repertoires to cytomegalovirus serostatus. Donor age, sex, ethnicity and CMV serostatus were collected together with the repertoire data. About five DR-DQ haplotypes were treated as single units for association and clustering because of strong linkage in the cohort. Both class I and class II loci were covered by HLA typing, at four-digit resolution. Typing coverage varied by locus: about 620-630 donors for A, B, C, DRB1 and DQB1; approximately 500 for DQA1; approximately 610 for DPA1; some 470 for DPB1. An earlier analysis of a few hundred of the donors applied high-throughput TCR beta sequencing to assess whether each TCR beta V gene segment acted as functional or pseudogenic. Every repertoire in the discovery cohort had been generated on one and the same sequencing platform. Rather than drawing on any new phenotypic data, the later analysis identified candidate immune exposures from TCR beta sequences and the way those sequences occurred across donors. Among about 370 genotyped donors of the cohort, an average of around 220,000 unique TCR beta nucleotide sequences was sequenced per donor, of which about 18% were non-productive. Around 320 gigabases of sequencing data and 70 million to 85 million unique TCR sequences were included in an early release covering 550 to 650 HLA-typed donors. The study aimed to test whether signatures of past pathogen exposure could be identified by cataloging public T cell receptors. Besides the first cohort of roughly 660 subjects, a separate validation cohort made up of roughly 120 different subjects was used. Among the roughly 400 genotyped donors, around 81% belonged to the genetic ancestry cluster associated with self-reported Caucasian donors. To predict cytomegalovirus infection status, the study brought together high-throughput TCR immunosequencing, statistical association of individual TCRs with disease status, and machine learning. A later analysis re-analyzed previously published TCR beta repertoires from 660 or so donors and added high-resolution HLA genotyping to study TCR occurrence patterns.

Comment on this clone: Its recognized antigen is unknown. Compared with germline, one end of the junction differs, possibly owing to a read error.

From the cysteine up to the phenylalanine, the CDR3 has a length of 13 residues. Only the CDR3 portion is preserved as DNA: 39 bases, with reading frame beginning at the first base. Looking up the germline V gene (reference sequence) yields CDR1 SEHNR and CDR2 FQNEAQ. Library generation was performed with the immunoSEQ multiplex PCR assay. The multiplex PCR relied on a mix of 60 forward primers for TCR Vbeta segments and 13 reverse primers for TCR Jbeta segments. Amplification of the CDR3 region of rearranged TCR beta genes was performed with a multiplex PCR assay on genomic DNA. On the Illumina HiSeq System, the amplified TCR beta libraries were sequenced as 87-base-pair reads. In the paper's pipeline: A later analysis counted 75 million to 100 million unique TCR beta chains across the 650 to 700 repertoires, and some 11 million of these chains were shared by at least two donors. Raw reads were error-corrected and collapsed into unique sequences by a nearest-neighbor algorithm in which closely related sequences were merged to remove PCR and sequencing errors. To assign V, D and J gene segments, CDR3 sequences were aligned to IMGT reference sequences. For a sequence to be retained, a match of at least six nucleotides to both a V gene segment and a J gene segment was required. Rearrangements were classified as productive when the CDR3 lacked stop codons and remained in frame with V and J, and all other rearrangements were classified as non-productive. Following IMGT convention, CDR3 was defined as the stretch from the second conserved V-encoded cysteine to the conserved J-encoded phenylalanine. Sequences without an unambiguous match to a single V gene segment were excluded from the earlier analysis of about 600 of the donors. In an earlier analysis of some 590 of the donors, V segments were called functional above 56.7% productive rearrangements and were called segregating when the between-donor standard deviation exceeded 5%. A statistical classification framework was developed to diagnose cytomegalovirus status using the catalog of TCR beta chain sequences. In a later analysis, V and J genes were assigned by comparing TCR nucleotide sequences against IMGT/GENE-DB human TR gene sequences. In a later analysis, CDR3 sequences and most-parsimonious VDJ recombination scenarios were assigned using the TCRdist pipeline. In a later analysis, each TCR beta chain was defined by its CDR3 amino acid sequence together with its V-gene family, and reads without a unique V-gene family were excluded. A later analysis removed 592 highly shared, low-generation-probability nucleotide sequences to deal with suspected cross-contamination and a sequencing artifact. A later analysis calculated a clonal expansion index for each public chain from normalized within-repertoire ranks of inferred template counts. In a later analysis, generation probabilities were computed using a VDJ recombination model fitted to out-of-frame rearrangements, and the results were checked against IGoR. In a later analysis, TCR-TCR, TCR-HLA and TCR-CMV co-occurrence was scored with hypergeometric tests, and a repertoire-size bias correction was applied to TCR pairs. False discovery rates were estimated in a later analysis by permuting HLA or CMV assignments 20 times. In a later analysis, co-occurring TCRs were grouped with DBSCAN, and TCRdist sequence similarity was added when clustering was performed within HLA-allele-positive subsets. Repertoires with fewer than 30,000 or more than 120,000 public chains, plus five repertoires with anomalous nucleotide sharing, were excluded from co-occurrence clustering. Entries here come from immuneACCESS through TCRdb and include only in-frame sequences with V and J called. Some clones fail to appear in such tables; in the studies checked, an unresolved V gene covers under half of the shortfall, and the cause of the remainder is unknown. That table furnishes V, J and clone size, whereas the DNA furnished D and trimming. The sample contains about 98,000 clones, over 80% of them found a single time. The top ten hold around 3.6% of the sample.

The research as a whole found: The presence/absence analyses assumed that sequencing depth was roughly uniform across donors, and that assumption may not be true. A few of the identified cytomegalovirus-associated TCR beta chains were confirmed in vitro to be specific for cytomegalovirus antigens. Strong co-occurrence of HLA alleles, especially DR and DQ, made assigning TCR associations to individual alleles difficult. Specific HLA alleles were associated with 15,000 to 20,000 TCR beta sequences at a false discovery rate of 0.05 in a later analysis. A further reported finding was that TCR beta sequences accurately predicted the HLA-A and HLA-B alleles for most subjects in the first cohort. According to a later genetic analysis, donors in an Asian-associated ancestry cluster had fewer N-insertions in productive TCRs than the approximately 630-donor mean. An association between a missense DCLRE1C variant and V-gene and J-gene trimming of TCR beta chains was found in a later genetic analysis and replicated in an independent cohort. Linkage disequilibrium might explain the correlated functional status among segregating V segments, but an unknown experimental factor could not be excluded. A group of highly shared sequence variants was considered likely to be a technical artifact of the sequencing pipeline. Some IMGT-functional V segments, including TRBV6-2 and TRBV6-3, could not be told apart with the 87-base-pair reads, so those segments were excluded. According to a later analysis, TCR association rates differed among HLA loci, with DRB1 alleles showing the most associated TCRs and HLA-C alleles showing the fewest. In both the original and validation cohorts, the classifier was reported to diagnose cytomegalovirus status with high specificity and sensitivity. This cohort had only TCR beta chains sequenced, and the lack of alpha or paired-chain data limited which features could be detected. Compared with equally common non-associated chains, HLA-associated TCR beta chains in a later analysis were more clonally expanded and had lower generation probabilities. According to a later analysis, most CMV-associated TCR beta chains appeared to be HLA-restricted, and the HLA associations seemed to be driven largely by CMV exposure. Because counts were too low, about 18 rarely observed V segments, including chromosome 9 orphons, were excluded from the earlier analysis of fewer than 650 of the donors. The study listed 150 to 200 TCR beta chains as associated with cytomegalovirus. Because HLA typing was missing for some donors at each locus, association tests included only the typed subset. A later analysis reported that several top co-occurrence clusters appeared linked to parvovirus B19, influenza, CMV and Epstein-Barr virus. In an earlier analysis of about 540 of the donors, most TCR beta V segments were observed in productive rearrangements about 87% or about 30% of the time, broadly matching IMGT annotations. The only immune exposure information available for the cohort was CMV serostatus. Most TCR sequences were seen in very few donors, while some public TCRs were found in many individuals. The authors suggested that the approach could potentially be generalized to other disease states and immunological phenotypes.

In total, about 650 healthy bone marrow donors made up the cohort. At the time of sampling, every cohort member was nominally healthy, though immune exposures that went unrecorded were likely present. The donor was CMV seropositive and was included in the group of 289 seropositive cohort members. A peripheral blood sample was collected from each donor, and TCR beta sequencing was performed on peripheral blood mononuclear cells. The Qiagen DNeasy Blood Extraction Kit was used to extract genomic DNA from the blood cell samples. Material for sequencing was PBMCs. This receptor chain uses TRBV7-9 and TRBJ1-2, with the D gene too uncertain to name. The sequence was obtained from a female donor in good health and CMV-seropositive. The DNA reads as follows: TGTGCCAGCAGCTTAGTGAGGGATGGTGGCTACCCCTTC. This translates into CASSLVRDGGYPF.